These 29 T cell receptor beta chains came from one sample sequenced in a study of human versus mouse CDR3 diversity and MHC coevolution. Using immunoSEQ multiplex PCR, the repertoire was profiled, and TCRdb retains in-frame clones only, with some absent. The table lists fewer than 80,000 clones, 85% to 95% of them singletons. Material: naive CD4+ T cells from blood. The subset: CD45RO-negative CD62L-positive naive CD4 T cells. All receptors derive from a person aged 30 to 70 in good health.

This clone was counted a single time. The chain is built from TRBV7-9 and TRBJ1-1; a weak D match, TRBD1 (6 bases). The CDR3 length is 14 residues. V lost 3 bases and J lost 3, with 11 bases in between. The V gene's germline CDR1 is SEHNR and CDR2 FQNEAQ (reference sequence). CDR3 region: CASSFSGGDTEAFF. The CDR3 coding sequence is TGTGCCAGCAGCTTCAGCGGGGGCGACACTGAAGCTTTCTTT.

This chain links TRBV4-2 with TRBJ1-1, with D unresolved. CDR3 length: 13 residues. CDR1 and CDR2 from the germline V gene are LGHNA and YNFKEQ. Trimming shortened V by 0 bases and J by 11 bases, and 13 bases separated the two germline ends. The CDR3 sequence is CASSQDRGVSAFF. CDR3 bases: TGTGCCAGCAGCCAAGATCGCGGGGTTTCGGCTTTCTTT.

CDR3 DNA sequence: TGTGCCAGCAGTGCTCCCAGGGTTAGCACAGATACGCAGTATTTT. Protein: CASSAPRVSTDTQYF. V and J are TRBV6-1 and TRBJ2-3; weak D call: TRBD1 (5 bases). The germline V and J ends were trimmed by 4 bases and 0 bases, with 11 bases remaining between them. Germline V gene lookup returns CDR1 MNHNS and CDR2 SASEGT. The CDR3 consists of 15 residues.

The chain couples TRBV27 to TRBJ1-3; TRBD1 aligns across 7 bases. The CDR3 consists of 14 residues. Germline V lookup: CDR1 MNHEY, CDR2 SMNVEV (reference sequence). V lost 6 bases, J lost 0 bases, and 2 bases stayed unmatched. CDR3 DNA: TGTGCCAGCAGAGGGACAGCCTCTGGAAACACCATATATTTT. As protein: CASRGTASGNTIYF.

The J gene is TRBJ2-5, the V gene TRBV2, with 7 bases that match TRBD1. Germline values: CDR1 SNHLY, CDR2 FYNNEI. J was trimmed by 1 base and V by 4 bases; bases with no gene match: 3. The CDR3 runs 14 residues. Here the CDR3 reads CASSADRSQETQYF. In DNA form, the CDR3 reads TGTGCCAGCAGTGCGGACAGGAGCCAAGAGACCCAGTACTTC.

The chain couples TRBV30 to TRBJ2-1; D perhaps matches TRBD1 (6 bases). CDR3 length equals 12 residues. The germline V gene encodes CDR1 GTSNPN and CDR2 SVGIG (reference sequence). V dropped 0 bases and J dropped 9 bases, with 9 bases sitting between them. Here the CDR3 DNA reads TGTGCCTGGAGTGTACAGGGCCGTGAGCAGTTCTTC. Encoded protein: CAWSVQGREQFF.

V and J are TRBV18 and TRBJ1-5; TRBD1 aligns across 7 bases. The CDR3 contains 18 residues. V shed 2 bases, J shed 5 bases, and the junction held 15 bases outside the gene matches. Looked up from germline, CDR1 is KGHSH and CDR2 is LQKENI. CDR3 in amino acids: CASSPAWLRGGVDQPQHF. The CDR3 bases are TGTGCCAGCTCACCAGCTTGGCTTAGAGGGGGCGTTGATCAGCCCCAGCATTTT.

The gene calls are TRBV2 and TRBJ1-1; D uncertain. The V and J ends lost 5 bases and 10 bases respectively, with 14 bases between them. Per the germline V gene, CDR1 is SNHLY and CDR2 is FYNNEI. The CDR3 totals 12 residues. Here the CDR3 DNA reads TGTGCCAGCAGTCTCCTCTCATTGGCAGCTTTCTTT. Translated: CASSLLSLAAFF.

The chain combines TRBV5-5 with TRBJ1-1; 9 bases align to TRBD1. The CDR3 has 15 residues. The V gene's germline CDR1 is SGHKS and CDR2 YYEKEE (reference sequence). V shed 0 bases, J shed 5 bases, and the junction held 5 bases outside the gene matches. The CDR3, as DNA: TGTGCCAGCAGCTTGGAACAGGGGGCAGGGACTGAAGCTTTCTTT. Protein sequence: CASSLEQGAGTEAFF.

The V gene is TRBV5-1, the J gene TRBJ1-4; 7 bases map to TRBD1. The CDR3 length is 15 residues. The V and J ends lost 4 bases and 1 base, in that order; junction bases with no gene match: 4. CDR1 SGHRS and CDR2 YFSETQ come from the germline V gene. CDR3 DNA sequence: TGCGCCAGCAGCCTGGGACAGCTAACTAATGAAAAACTGTTTTTT. Translation gives CASSLGQLTNEKLFF.

The genes are TRBV7-8 and TRBJ2-7; D might be TRBD1 (6 bases). The CDR3 consists of 14 residues. Trimming left V 7 bases short and J 2 bases short, with 15 bases between. From germline, CDR1 is SGHVS and CDR2 FQNEAQ. The CDR3 is CASNRQEPAYEQYF. DNA of the CDR3: TGTGCCAGCAACAGACAGGAACCCGCCTACGAGCAGTACTTC.

The rearrangement links TRBV19 to TRBJ2-2; 9 positions match TRBD1. The CDR3 contains 13 residues. The junction had 6 bases not matched to a gene; V was cut back by 9 bases and J by 7 bases. The V gene's germline CDR1 is LNHDA and CDR2 SQIVND (reference sequence). The CDR3 region is CASRQGGGGELFF. The CDR3 nucleotides read TGTGCCAGCCGACAGGGGGGCGGCGGGGAGCTGTTTTTT.

This clone was observed a few times. The chain joins TRBV10-3 to TRBJ1-3; 12 nucleotides agree with TRBD1. The CDR3 consists of 14 residues. From germline, CDR1 is ENHRY and CDR2 SYGVKD. V lost 10 bases to trimming and J lost 4 bases; unmatched junction nucleotides: 5. CDR3 sequence (DNA): TGTGCCACAGGGGACAGGGGGCAGGGAAACACCATATATTTT. Its protein is CATGDRGQGNTIYF.

This clone was observed a handful of times. The chain carries TRBV13 and TRBJ1-3; possibly TRBD1 for D (6 bases). Germline lookup yields CDR1 PRHDT and CDR2 FYEKMQ (reference sequence). Deletions cut 4 bases from V and 0 bases from J, with 13 bases between. The CDR3 has 16 amino acids. The CDR3 loop is CASSSGDRHSGNTIYF. The CDR3 DNA is TGTGCCAGCAGCTCTGGCGACAGGCACTCTGGAAACACCATATATTTT.

The chain employs TRBV4-2 and TRBJ2-5; possibly TRBD1 for D (8 bases). The end of the DNA is better explained by TRBJ2-7, so the J call may be wrong. CDR1 and CDR2 (germline): LGHNA, YNFKEQ. The CDR3 totals 14 residues. The CDR3 DNA reads TGTGCCAGCGCACCCCCGGACAGGGAGGGCGAGCAGTACTTC. Its translation: CASAPPDREGEQYF.

The gene calls are TRBV18 and TRBJ1-1, with D maybe TRBD1 (6 bases). Germline lookup yields CDR1 KGHSH and CDR2 LQKENI. This CDR3 region has 15 residues. Trimming removed 5 bases from V and 4 bases from J, with 17 bases in between. This chain's CDR3 is CASSAGQGWFTEAFF. DNA of the CDR3: TGTGCCAGCTCAGCGGGTCAGGGGTGGTTCACTGAAGCTTTCTTT.

Remarks on this clone: The sample holds other DNA sequences that translate to the same CDR3. The rearrangement links TRBV5-1 to TRBJ2-5; 7 bases line up with TRBD1. The V gene's germline CDR1 is SGHRS and CDR2 YFSETQ. The CDR3 sequence is 14 residues long. V lost 4 bases and J lost 5; bases outside the gene matches: 8. CDR3 in amino acids: CASSINTGVETQYF. CDR3 in DNA: TGCGCCAGCAGCATCAACACAGGGGTTGAGACCCAGTACTTC. The whole variable domain, remainder taken from reference TRBV5-1 and TRBJ2-5, is KAGVTQTPRYLIKTRGQQVTLSCSPISGHRSVSWYQQTPGQGLQFLFEYFSETQRNKGNFPGRFSGRQFSNSRSEMNVSTLELGDSALYLCASSINTGVETQYFGPGTRLLVL.

CDR3 loop: CASSATLATYEQYF. The CDR3 region has the DNA TGTGCCAGCAGTGCCACTCTAGCGACCTACGAGCAGTACTTC. The J gene is TRBJ2-7, the V gene TRBV6-1; possible D gene TRBD2, 6 bases. The CDR3 loop spans 14 amino acids. Trimming pared 4 bases from V and 2 bases from J, leaving 12 bases between. Germline values: CDR1 MNHNS, CDR2 SASEGT.

In its sample, this clone was seen once. This sequence joins TRBV6-4 and TRBJ2-1; D unresolved. V lost 11 bases and J lost 1, with 12 bases in between. Germline CDR1 is MRHNA and CDR2 is SNTAGT. The length of the CDR3 is 13 residues. The CDR3 spells CASPVMSYNEQFF. The CDR3 nucleotides are TGTGCCTCCCCGGTTATGTCCTACAATGAGCAGTTCTTC.

This chain joins TRBV6-6 and TRBJ2-7; maybe TRBD2 (5 bases). CDR1 MNHNY and CDR2 SVGAGI come from the germline V gene (reference sequence). The CDR3 totals 13 residues. V lost 6 bases and J lost 4, with 13 bases in between. Here the CDR3 DNA reads TGTGCCAGCAGGACGTGGAGGTCTTACGAGCAGTACTTC. Its protein is CASRTWRSYEQYF.

The chain links TRBV30 to TRBJ2-6; TRBD2 matches at 13 bases. J lost 0 bases, V lost 5 bases, and 10 bases had no gene match. Germline values: CDR1 GTSNPN, CDR2 SVGIG (reference sequence). The CDR3 is 19 amino acids. CDR3 DNA: TGTGCCTGGGGCGGTGTGACTAGCGGGGGGACCTCTGGGGCCAACGTCCTGACTTTC. Its translation: CAWGGVTSGGTSGANVLTF.

V and J are TRBV2 and TRBJ2-7, with 7 bases matching TRBD1. CDR3 length: 14 residues. Trimming removed 3 bases from V and 0 bases from J; junction bases left unmatched: 2. CDR1 SNHLY and CDR2 FYNNEI come from the germline V gene. The CDR3 loop reads CASSEDRSSYEQYF. In DNA form, the CDR3 reads TGTGCCAGCAGTGAGGACAGGAGCTCCTACGAGCAGTACTTC.

The rearrangement joins TRBV10-3 to TRBJ2-5, with TRBD2 matching over 9 bases. Unmatched junction bases numbered 13, after V lost 10 bases and J lost 1 base. The CDR3 contains 16 residues. Germline CDR1 is ENHRY and CDR2 is SYGVKD. CDR3 loop: CATQRGSGGPQETQYF. CDR3 sequence (DNA): TGTGCCACCCAAAGGGGAAGCGGGGGGCCCCAAGAGACCCAGTACTTC.

This clone was seen once. This sequence joins TRBV6-5 and TRBJ1-6; 7 positions match TRBD1. Looked up from germline, CDR1 is MNHEY and CDR2 is SVGAGI. The CDR3 is made up of 14 amino acids. The ends lost 0 bases at V and 7 bases at J; junction bases unmatched: 0. This CDR3 reads CASSYSTGNSPLHF. The CDR3 DNA follows: TGTGCCAGCAGTTACTCGACAGGGAATTCACCCCTCCACTTT.

The chain links TRBV7-8 to TRBJ1-1, with D possibly matching TRBD1 (6 bases). The V end was cut by 5 bases, the J end by 6 bases, with 13 bases between. The germline gives CDR1 SGHVS, CDR2 FQNEAQ. The CDR3 totals 13 residues. Written as DNA, the CDR3 is TGTGCCAGCAGCCCTCTCCGGACAGCTGAAGCTTTCTTT. It translates to CASSPLRTAEAFF.

The table lists this clone with a count of one. The chain is built from TRBV19 and TRBJ1-5; possibly TRBD1 for D (6 bases). The length of the CDR3 is 14 residues. V was cut by 8 bases and J by 3 bases, with 14 bases left in between. Per germline, CDR1 LNHDA and CDR2 SQIVND (reference sequence). The CDR3 here is CASAGGRVNQPQHF. DNA of the CDR3: TGTGCCAGTGCCGGGGGGCGCGTCAATCAGCCCCAGCATTTT.

The chain joins TRBV7-2 to TRBJ2-5, with 13 bases identical to TRBD2. The better agreement between TRBJ2-7 and the DNA end casts doubt on the J call. Germline V gene lookup returns CDR1 SGHTA and CDR2 FQGNSA. CDR3 length equals 14 residues. The CDR3 reads CASSRTSGSSEQYF. Written as DNA, the CDR3 is TGTGCCAGCAGCCGGACTAGCGGGAGTTCCGAGCAGTACTTC.

The V gene is TRBV7-6, the J gene TRBJ1-1; D might be TRBD1 (6 bases). The V gene lost 7 bases and the J gene lost 3 bases, with 18 bases spanning the gap. Germline lookup yields CDR1 SGHVS and CDR2 FNYEAQ. This CDR3 is 15 amino acids long. The DNA of the CDR3 is TGTGCCAGCACCCTCACGGAGGGGGGGTACACTGAAGCTTTCTTT. This gives the protein CASTLTEGGYTEAFF.

The chain employs TRBV10-3 and TRBJ2-2; the match to TRBD1 covers 7 bases. CDR1 is ENHRY and CDR2 is SYGVKD in the germline V gene. Unmatched junction bases numbered 5, after V lost 4 bases and J lost 6 bases. The CDR3 sequence is 14 residues long. As DNA, the CDR3 is TGTGCCATCAGTGGTAGACAGGGCGCCGGGGAGCTGTTTTTT. It codes for CAISGRQGAGELFF.